The entry below gives a single T cell receptor beta chain sequence along with its context. Its specificity is not known. The data were taken from a study of OX40 agonist ivuxolimab in advanced cancers. Study outcomes and limitations: CD8+ T cells were the subset that, on average, had more expanded clones than CD4+.

The CDR3 is 16 residues long. With 1 base removed from V and 4 bases from J, the gap between germline ends came to 14 bases. Germline CDR1 is SGHTA and CDR2 is FQGNSA. Clones were read by immunoSEQ multiplex PCR, and TCRdb kept only the in-frame ones, dropping some. The sample holds approximately 64,000 clones, just under 85% seen once. This rearrangement joins TRBV7-2 to TRBJ1-3, with unresolved D. Material: CD4+ or CD8+ T cells sorted from blood, obtained in a trial of the OX40 agonist ivuxolimab. The TCR sequence derives from an adult with an advanced solid tumor such as melanoma, head and neck, liver or kidney cancer. CDR3 loop: CASSLGAPAAGNTIYF. DNA of the CDR3: TGTGCCAGCAGCTTAGGAGCCCCAGCGGCCGGAAACACCATATATTTT.